This T cell receptor beta chain was captured in a study of T cells in Graves' hyperthyroidism and ophthalmopathy. The source material, RNA transcripts, was used to amplify TCR beta CDR3 regions. A first-round RT-PCR of the TCR CDR3 used the HTBI primer set. TCRdb passed the multiplex PCR reads through MiXCR, listing each CDR3 protein once. The sample records 560,000 or so distinct CDR3 sequences, 40% to 55% being singletons. In germline, CDR1 is SGHRS, CDR2 YFSETQ. The CDR3 runs 14 residues. V was shortened by 6 bases and J by 0 bases, with 12 bases between the two germline ends. Only one count was recorded for this clonotype.

Sequencing was carried out using peripheral blood or thyroid tissue (not recorded which). The TCR originated in a woman between 18 and 29 years old with Graves' hyperthyroidism. The rearrangement links TRBV5-1 to TRBJ2-5; D possibly corresponds to TRBD1 (5 bases). CDR3 DNA: TGCGCCAGCACCCAGGGCAAGTACCAAGAGACCCAGTACTTC. It encodes CASTQGKYQETQYF.